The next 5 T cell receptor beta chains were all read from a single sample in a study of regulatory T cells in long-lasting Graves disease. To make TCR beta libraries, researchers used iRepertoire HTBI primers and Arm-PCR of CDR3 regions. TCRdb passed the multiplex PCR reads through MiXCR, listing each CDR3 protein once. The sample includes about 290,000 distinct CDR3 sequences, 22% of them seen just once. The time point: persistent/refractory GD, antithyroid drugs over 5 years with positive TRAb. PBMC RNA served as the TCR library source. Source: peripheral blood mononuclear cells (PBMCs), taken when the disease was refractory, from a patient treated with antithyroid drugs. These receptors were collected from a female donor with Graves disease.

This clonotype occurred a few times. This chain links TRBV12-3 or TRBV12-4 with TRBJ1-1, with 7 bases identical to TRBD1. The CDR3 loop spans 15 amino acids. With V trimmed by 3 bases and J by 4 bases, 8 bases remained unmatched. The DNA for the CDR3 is TGTGCCAGCAGTTTCACAGGGAGGGGGCCCACTGAAGCTTTCTTT. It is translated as CASSFTGRGPTEAFF.

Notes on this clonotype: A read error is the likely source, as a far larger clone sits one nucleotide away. Written as DNA, the CDR3 is TGTGCCAGCAGGACTAGTTGGGGGGCAGCTACCGGGGAGCTGTTTTTT. It yields the protein CASRTSWGAATGELFF. The V call is TRBV7-3, the J call TRBJ2-2; D could derive from TRBD1 or TRBD2 (6 bases each). The V end was cut by 6 bases, the J end by 5 bases, with 19 bases between. The CDR3 runs to 16 residues. Germline assignment: CDR1 SGHTA and CDR2 FQGTGA.

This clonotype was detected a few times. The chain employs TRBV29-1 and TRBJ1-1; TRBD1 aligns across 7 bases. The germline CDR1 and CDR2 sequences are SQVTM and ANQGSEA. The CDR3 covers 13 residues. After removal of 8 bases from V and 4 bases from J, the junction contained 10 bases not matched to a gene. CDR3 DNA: TGCAGCATCAGGGGGGACCGATCCACTGAAGCTTTCTTT. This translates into CSIRGDRSTEAFF. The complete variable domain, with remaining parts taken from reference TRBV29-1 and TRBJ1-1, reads SAVISQKPSRDICQRGTSLTIQCQVDSQVTMMFWYRQQPGQSLTLIATANQGSEATYESGFVIDKFPISRPNLTFSTLTVSNMSPEDSSIYLCSIRGDRSTEAFFGQGTRLTVV.

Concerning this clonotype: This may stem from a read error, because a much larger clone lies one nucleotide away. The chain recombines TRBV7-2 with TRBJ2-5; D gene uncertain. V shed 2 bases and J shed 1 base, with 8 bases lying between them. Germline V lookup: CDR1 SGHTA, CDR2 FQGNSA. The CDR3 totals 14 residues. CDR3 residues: CASSLIDIQETQYF. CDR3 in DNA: TGTGCCAGCAGCTTAATCGACATCCAAGAGACCCAGTACTTC.

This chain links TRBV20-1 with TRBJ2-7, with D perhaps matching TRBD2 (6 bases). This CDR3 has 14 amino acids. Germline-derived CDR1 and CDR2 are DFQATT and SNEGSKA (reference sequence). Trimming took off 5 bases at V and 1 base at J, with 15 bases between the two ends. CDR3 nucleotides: TGCAGTGCTCAGTCACTAGCCCATTCCTACGAGCAGTACTTC. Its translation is CSAQSLAHSYEQYF.